The 10 T cell receptor beta chains given below trace back to one sample, sequenced in a study of blood T cells in healthy people across ages. Together with a sample-barcoded 5' primer, a J-beta primer mix was included in a second PCR lasting about 7 to 11 cycles. TCRdb ran MiXCR on the 5' RACE reads and lists one entry per CDR3 protein. This table has roughly 550,000 distinct CDR3 sequences, less than 25% appearing once. These data also featured in a second study, about T cells of mothers and their children.

The sequencing input was blood. These receptors all stem from a boy aged 5-17 years in good health.

This clonotype has a handful of counts. This chain links TRBV7-2 with TRBJ1-1; D unresolved. V was cut by 5 bases and J by 3 bases, with 10 bases left in between. The germline CDR1 and CDR2 sequences are SGHTA and FQGNSA. CDR3 length: 13 residues. This chain's CDR3 is CASSLSSYTEAFF. The CDR3 DNA sequence: TGTGCCAGCAGCCTTAGTAGTTACACTGAAGCTTTCTTT.

The chain combines TRBV19 with TRBJ2-1, with D unclear. The V gene lost 1 base and the J gene lost 5 bases, with 9 bases spanning the gap. Per the germline V gene, CDR1 is LNHDA and CDR2 is SQIVND (reference sequence). The CDR3 spans 14 residues. Here the CDR3 reads CASSIADPNNEQFF. The CDR3, as DNA: TGTGCCAGTAGTATAGCGGACCCGAACAATGAGCAGTTCTTC.

The gene calls are TRBV6-5 and TRBJ2-7; 9 bases fit TRBD1. Trimming at V came to 0 bases and at J to 3 bases, leaving 6 bases not matched to a gene. The CDR3 is made up of 16 amino acids. Germline V gives CDR1 MNHEY, CDR2 SVGAGI. The CDR3 region is CASSYSGQGTYYEQYF. The CDR3 nucleotides are TGTGCCAGCAGTTACTCGGGACAGGGAACTTACTACGAGCAGTACTTC.

This clonotype was detected only once. The chain combines TRBV29-1 with TRBJ1-1, with D possibly matching TRBD1 (5 bases). V gave up 1 base and J gave up 1 base, with 10 bases separating them. This CDR3 contains 14 residues. The germline CDR1 and CDR2 sequences are SQVTM and ANQGSEA. The CDR3 DNA sequence: TGCAGCGTTGAAGGGCAGGGAAAGAACACTGAAGCTTTCTTT. This gives the protein CSVEGQGKNTEAFF.

This chain joins TRBV5-1 and TRBJ2-2, with 7 bases that match TRBD1. Germline V gives CDR1 SGHRS, CDR2 YFSETQ. This CDR3 has 18 amino acids. J was trimmed by 0 bases and V by 1 base; bases with no gene match: 9. This CDR3 is CASSLFPRTGTNTGELFF. The CDR3 DNA reads TGCGCCAGCAGCTTGTTCCCCCGGACAGGAACGAACACCGGGGAGCTGTTTTTT.

The V gene is TRBV4-1, the J gene TRBJ2-7; TRBD2 matches 7 bases. V dropped 0 bases and J dropped 2; count of bases not matched to a gene: 7. The CDR3 runs 16 residues. In germline, CDR1 is MGHRA, CDR2 YSYEKL. The CDR3 DNA is TGCGCCAGCAGCCAAGATCGATCTAGCGGCACCTACGAGCAGTACTTC. Its protein is CASSQDRSSGTYEQYF.

The table lists this clonotype with many counts. V and J are TRBV20-1 and TRBJ2-7; D not certain. Germline CDR1 reads DFQATT; CDR2 reads SNEGSKA (reference sequence). The CDR3 is 13 residues long. V lost 1 base, J lost 3 bases, and 10 bases lay in between. CDR3 amino acids: CSARGGADYEQYF. The DNA of the CDR3 is TGCAGTGCTAGAGGCGGAGCAGACTACGAGCAGTACTTC.

V gene TRBV28 combines with J gene TRBJ2-4, with TRBD1 matching over 9 bases. The CDR3 extends over 13 amino acids. After removal of 4 bases from V and 6 bases from J, the junction contained 1 base not matched to a gene. Germline loops: CDR1 MDHEN, CDR2 SYDVKM. This CDR3 reads CASSWTGANIQYF. In nucleotides, the CDR3 is TGTGCCAGCAGTTGGACAGGGGCAAACATTCAGTACTTC.

This clonotype was detected a few times. This sequence joins TRBV6-2 or TRBV6-3 and TRBJ1-5, with D hard to call. The germline V and J ends were trimmed by 0 bases and 2 bases, with 14 bases remaining between them. The CDR3 covers 17 residues. Per the germline V gene, CDR1 is MNHEY and CDR2 is SVGEGT. CDR3 residues: CASSYSSWQIGNQPQHF. The CDR3 coding sequence is TGTGCCAGCAGTTACTCGAGTTGGCAGATCGGCAATCAGCCCCAGCATTTT.

The chain is built from TRBV5-1 and TRBJ2-1, with 7 positions matching TRBD2. Germline CDR1 and CDR2: SGHRS and YFSETQ. The J segment lost 7 bases and the V segment lost 0 bases, leaving 10 bases of the junction unmatched. The CDR3 has 16 amino acids. The CDR3 reads CASSLGLAAGVNEQFF. The CDR3 DNA sequence: TGCGCCAGCAGCTTGGGGCTAGCGGCCGGGGTTAATGAGCAGTTCTTC. The complete variable domain, with remaining parts taken from reference TRBV5-1 and TRBJ2-1, reads KAGVTQTPRYLIKTRGQQVTLSCSPISGHRSVSWYQQTPGQGLQFLFEYFSETQRNKGNFPGRFSGRQFSNSRSEMNVSTLELGDSALYLCASSLGLAAGVNEQFFGPGTRLTVL.